A selection of T cell receptor beta chains follows, all from one sample in a study of regulatory T cells in long-lasting Graves disease. TCRdb used MiXCR to reprocess the multiplex PCR reads, holding one entry per CDR3 protein. The data contain roughly 560,000 distinct CDR3 sequences, more than 10% of them singletons. These data were also reused for a study on T cells in Graves' hyperthyroidism and ophthalmopathy.

The starting material was peripheral blood mononuclear cells (PBMCs), obtained at new diagnosis, from a patient treated with antithyroid drugs. The receptor source for this set is a woman in her twenties or thirties with Graves disease. Both conserved end residues are part of each CDR3. D genes are given only for firm matches. Size tells how often a clone was seen (once, few, many) or the class of an expanded clone, and some rows leave it out.

>NA|TRBJ1-6|TRBV6-1|NA
CASRLTGPNSPLHF
TGTGCCAGCAGATTGACAGGTCCCAATTCACCCCTCCACTTT
>NA|TRBJ2-7|TRBV20-1|many
CSASNRVSVAEQYF
TGCAGTGCTAGTAACAGGGTGTCAGTGGCCGAGCAGTACTTC
>NA|TRBJ2-5|TRBV6-1|NA
CASSHPRGSAETQYF
TGTGCCAGCAGCCACCCCAGGGGTTCAGCAGAGACCCAGTACTTC
>NA|TRBJ1-4|TRBV30|many
CAWSPGGIGEKLFF
TGTGCCTGGAGTCCTGGGGGGATCGGCGAAAAACTGTTTTTT
>NA|TRBJ2-4|TRBV3-1|NA
CASPTRSSVPQSAKNIQYF
TGTGCCAGCCCTACCCGGAGCTCCGTCCCCCAGTCGGCCAAAAACATTCAGTACTTC
>TRBD2|TRBJ2-1|TRBV30|many
CAWSFTLAVTVF
TGTGCCTGGAGTTTCACTCTAGCGGTCACGGTCTTC
>NA|TRBJ1-2|TRBV29-1|few
CSVEEKRGGAGTF
TGCAGCGTTGAAGAAAAAAGGGGAGGGGCGGGGACCTTC
>NA|TRBJ2-7|TRBV7-2|many
CASKQGTFEQYF
TGTGCCAGCAAACAGGGCACGTTCGAGCAGTACTTC
>NA|TRBJ2-7|TRBV7-2|many
CASSQNSEQYF
TGTGCCAGCAGCCAGAACTCCGAGCAGTACTTC
>TRBD2|TRBJ2-1|TRBV6-1|many
CASRGSASGYNEQFF
TGTGCCAGCAGGGGATCGGCTAGCGGCTACAATGAGCAGTTCTTC
>NA|TRBJ1-1|TRBV2|many
CASRDDRNAEAFF
TGTGCCAGCAGGGACGACAGGAACGCTGAAGCTTTCTTT
>TRBD1|TRBJ2-3|TRBV11-2|many
CASSEDRGDTQYF
TGTGCCAGCAGCGAGGACAGGGGAGATACGCAGTATTTT
>TRBD2|TRBJ2-3|TRBV7-2|many
CASSRLAGTTDTQYF
TGTGCCAGCAGCAGACTAGCGGGAACAACAGATACGCAGTATTTT
>NA|TRBJ1-2|TRBV2|many
CASREGRDKFGYTF
TGTGCCAGCAGGGAGGGACGGGATAAATTCGGCTACACCTTC
>TRBD1|TRBJ1-1|TRBV11-3|many
CASSIRQGAAEAFF
TGTGCCAGCAGCATTAGACAGGGGGCCGCTGAAGCTTTCTTT
>NA|TRBJ2-5|TRBV6-1|many
CASNSLQETQYF
TGTGCCAGCAACTCGTTACAAGAGACCCAGTACTTC
>TRBD2|TRBJ2-1|TRBV30|many
CAWRVSGSVSYNEQFF
TGTGCCTGGAGAGTTAGCGGGAGTGTCTCCTACAATGAGCAGTTCTTC
>TRBD2|TRBJ2-7|TRBV27|many
CASSPRLADTYEQYF
TGTGCCAGCAGCCCACGACTAGCGGATACCTACGAGCAGTACTTC
>NA|TRBJ1-3|TRBV15|NA
CATSRVSWGTGNTIYF
TGTGCCACCAGCAGAGTATCGTGGGGAACTGGAAACACCATATATTTT
>NA|TRBJ2-1|TRBV12-3/TRBV12-4|many
CASSLSETYNEQFF
TGTGCCAGCAGTTTATCGGAAACGTACAATGAGCAGTTCTTC
>TRBD1|TRBJ2-7|TRBV19|NA
CASRSPGQGPSGGEQYF
TGTGCCAGTAGATCCCCGGGACAGGGGCCTTCTGGAGGGGAGCAGTACTTC
>TRBD1|TRBJ2-5|TRBV7-9|few
CASSGDSQETQYF
TGTGCCAGCAGCGGGGACAGCCAAGAGACCCAGTACTTC
>NA|TRBJ2-7|TRBV10-3|many
CAISPVRPYEQYF
TGTGCCATCAGTCCGGTGAGGCCCTACGAGCAGTACTTC
>NA|TRBJ1-1|TRBV7-2|many
CASSLYRESKAFF
TGTGCCAGCAGCTTGTACAGGGAGTCTAAGGCTTTCTTT
>NA|TRBJ1-1|TRBV29-1|NA
CSVETRVYAEAFF
TGCAGCGTTGAAACCAGGGTGTATGCTGAAGCTTTCTTT
>TRBD2|TRBJ2-5|TRBV6-1|few
CASSRHPSTGGTQYF
TGTGCCAGCAGCCGCCACCCTTCGACGGGAGGGACCCAGTACTTC
>NA|TRBJ2-5|TRBV11-2|NA
CASSQPGPTPETQYF
TGTGCCAGCAGTCAACCAGGACCGACTCCAGAGACCCAGTACTTC
>NA|TRBJ2-5|TRBV6-1|many
CASSDKGHETQYF
TGTGCCAGCAGTGACAAGGGCCACGAGACCCAGTACTTC
>TRBD2|TRBJ2-5|TRBV28|many
CASSLELEASGIQETQYF
TGTGCCAGCAGTTTAGAACTGGAGGCTAGCGGGATCCAAGAGACCCAGTACTTC
>NA|TRBJ2-1|TRBV2|NA
CASSEGLNGDEQFF
TGTGCCAGCAGTGAAGGGCTGAATGGGGATGAGCAGTTCTTC
>NA|TRBJ2-2|TRBV12-3/TRBV12-4|many
CASSSLDAGELFF
TGTGCCAGCAGTTCCCTAGATGCCGGGGAGCTGTTTTTT
>TRBD1|TRBJ2-7|TRBV20-1|NA
CSARGITGGTQTYEQYF
TGCAGTGCTAGAGGGATTACAGGGGGCACTCAGACCTACGAGCAGTACTTC
>NA|TRBJ1-5|TRBV12-3/TRBV12-4|many
CASSLVGQLNQPQHF
TGTGCCAGCAGTTTAGTGGGGCAGCTAAATCAGCCCCAGCATTTT
>NA|TRBJ2-1|TRBV4-1|few
CASSQDIRDSYNEQFF
TGCGCCAGCAGCCAGGACATCCGGGACTCCTACAATGAGCAGTTCTTC
>NA|TRBJ2-7|TRBV20-1|few
CSARRSGPYEQYF
TGCAGTGCTAGAAGGAGCGGACCGTACGAGCAGTACTTC
>NA|TRBJ1-1|TRBV7-3|many
CASSPRGGPNTEAFF
TGTGCCAGCAGCCCTCGGGGGGGGCCGAACACTGAAGCTTTCTTT
>TRBD1|TRBJ1-2|TRBV27|many
CASSPWTGGYYGYTF
TGTGCCAGCAGTCCGTGGACAGGGGGCTACTATGGCTACACCTTC
>TRBD2|TRBJ2-7|TRBV11-2|once
CASSLELAGGFYEQYF
TGTGCCAGCAGCTTAGAACTAGCGGGAGGGTTCTACGAGCAGTACTTC
>TRBD2|TRBJ2-5|TRBV6-5|many
CASSLLGYGTSAYQETQYF
TGTGCCAGCAGTTTACTTGGGTACGGGACTAGCGCCTACCAAGAGACCCAGTACTTC
>NA|TRBJ2-7|TRBV6-2/TRBV6-3|NA
CATADYEQYF
TGTGCCACGGCAGACTACGAGCAGTACTTC
>NA|TRBJ2-3|TRBV6-1|NA
CASDRHELADTQYF
TGTGCCTCAGACCGCCATGAGTTGGCAGATACGCAGTATTTT
>NA|TRBJ1-5|TRBV18|NA
CASSPTLREPQHF
TGTGCCAGCTCACCAACGCTGAGGGAGCCCCAGCATTTT
>TRBD1|TRBJ1-4|TRBV7-2|NA
CASSLWSGGKEKLFF
TGTGCCAGCAGCTTATGGTCAGGGGGCAAGGAAAAACTGTTTTTT
>NA|TRBJ2-3|TRBV18|many
CASSPLDTQYF
TGTGCCAGCTCACCACTCGATACGCAGTATTTT
>TRBD2|TRBJ2-1|TRBV29-1|many
CSHRREWDEQFF
TGCAGCCACCGGCGGGAGTGGGATGAGCAGTTCTTC
>NA|TRBJ1-1|TRBV5-1|many
CASSPNGGPNTEAFF
TGCGCCAGCAGCCCCAACGGGGGTCCGAACACTGAAGCTTTCTTT
>NA|TRBJ1-2|TRBV4-3|NA
CASSQDNRDGNYGYTF
TGCGCCAGCAGCCAAGATAACCGGGACGGAAACTATGGCTACACCTTC
>NA|TRBJ2-2|TRBV5-8|many
CASSFERLRAGELFF
TGTGCCAGCAGCTTTGAAAGACTCAGGGCCGGGGAGCTGTTTTTT
>TRBD2|TRBJ2-1|TRBV12-5|NA
CASGLGTIAGGPDNEQFF
TGTGCTAGTGGTTTGGGGACCATAGCGGGAGGGCCCGACAATGAGCAGTTCTTC
>NA|TRBJ2-1|TRBV11-3|many
CASSLCPPMCNEQFF
TGTGCCAGCAGCTTGTGTCCCCCGATGTGCAATGAGCAGTTCTTC
>TRBD2|TRBJ2-1|TRBV30|many
CAWSLKREYNEQFF
TGTGCCTGGAGTTTGAAGCGGGAGTACAATGAGCAGTTCTTC
>NA|TRBJ2-5|TRBV28|many
CASSLKETQYF
TGTGCCAGCAGCTTAAAAGAGACCCAGTACTTC
>NA|TRBJ2-5|TRBV3-1|many
CASSQDLRGAETQYF
TGTGCCAGCAGCCAAGACTTGAGGGGGGCAGAGACCCAGTACTTC